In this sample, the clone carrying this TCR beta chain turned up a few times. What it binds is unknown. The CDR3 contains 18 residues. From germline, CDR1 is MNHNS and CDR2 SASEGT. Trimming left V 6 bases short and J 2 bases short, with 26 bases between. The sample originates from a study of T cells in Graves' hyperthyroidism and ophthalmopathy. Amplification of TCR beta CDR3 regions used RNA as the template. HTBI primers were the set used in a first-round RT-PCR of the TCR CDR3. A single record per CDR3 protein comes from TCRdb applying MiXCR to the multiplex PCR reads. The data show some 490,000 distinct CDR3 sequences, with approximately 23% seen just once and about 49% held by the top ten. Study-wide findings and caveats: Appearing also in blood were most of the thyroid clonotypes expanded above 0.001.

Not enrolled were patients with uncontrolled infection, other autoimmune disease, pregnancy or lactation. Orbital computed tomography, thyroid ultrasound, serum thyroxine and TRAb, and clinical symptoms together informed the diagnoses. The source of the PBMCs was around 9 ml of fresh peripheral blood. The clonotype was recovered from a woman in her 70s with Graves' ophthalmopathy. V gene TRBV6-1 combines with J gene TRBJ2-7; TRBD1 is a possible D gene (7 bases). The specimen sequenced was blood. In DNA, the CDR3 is TGTGCCAGCAGCGTCTCGGGACAGCCGGCTAGCGCCGCCTACGAGCAGTACTTC. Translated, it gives CASSVSGQPASAAYEQYF.